This T cell receptor (beta chain) comes out of a study of T-cell memory formation after mild COVID-19. In the study overall: The study found TCR clusters largely donor specific. Study observations and caveats: Pre-infection memory showed some responding clones, and this suggested that cross-reactive memory joined. Clones contracting over day 15 to 85 were CD4/CD8 balanced, with later expanders leaning CD4+.

This clonotype was observed many times. Its antigen is currently unknown. 5'RACE, which relied on constant-segment primers, yielded TCR alpha and TCR beta cDNA libraries carrying sample barcodes and UMIs. TCRdb re-derived calls from the 5' RACE reads in MiXCR, one entry per CDR3 protein. The table records fewer than 400,000 distinct CDR3 sequences, roughly 15% of them present only once. CDR1 and CDR2 (germline): DFQATT, SNEGSKA (reference sequence). The trim removed 6 bases at V and 3 bases at J, leaving 7 bases unmatched. The CDR3 is made up of 13 amino acids. V is TRBV20-1 and J is TRBJ1-1; 7 nucleotides agree with TRBD1. Sequencing was performed on PBMCs or a T cell subset sorted from them (not recorded which). This receptor was taken from a man between 18 and 35 years old who had mild COVID-19 (a few samples of this study predate the infection). Cell type and time point are not known. CDR3 amino acids: CSARSDRDTEAFF. Here the CDR3 DNA reads TGCAGTGCCCGCAGTGACAGGGACACTGAAGCTTTCTTT.